This T cell receptor (beta chain) was recovered during a study of blood T cell repertoires in COVID-19. Study background: Nucleic acid was either cDNA or gDNA, and it came from T cells, B-cell-depleted T cells, or PBMCs.

Sequenced by immunoSEQ multiplex PCR; TCRdb stores in-frame clones only, minus some. The sample includes about 220,000 clones, 86% seen only once; the top ten take about 4%. Material: PBMCs or T cells enriched from blood (not recorded which). The clonotype originates from a woman aged 40-49 years with acute COVID-19.

The CDR3 sequence is CASSVATGNSGNTIYF. The CDR3, as DNA: TGTGCCAGCAGTGTGGCGACAGGGAACTCTGGAAACACCATATATTTT. The chain links TRBV25-1 to TRBJ1-3, with 7 bases aligning to TRBD1. Germline V gene lookup returns CDR1 MGHDK and CDR2 SYGVNS. The CDR3 is 16 amino acids. The J segment lost 0 bases and the V segment lost 4 bases, leaving 6 bases of the junction unmatched.